These 27 T cell receptor beta chains came from one sample sequenced in a study of post-analysis software for immune sequencing data. Incorporated into the TCR beta cDNA libraries were unique molecular identifiers, which served to reduce PCR and sequencing biases. MiXCR, applied by TCRdb to the PCR reads, yields one record per CDR3 protein. This table holds approximately 730,000 distinct CDR3 sequences, around 46% found once. For these receptors, no antigen is known. Study-wide results and limits: When patients were compared with controls, roughly five TRBV segments were more frequent, TRBV5-6, TRBV5-1 and TRBV20-1 among them.

Sequencing used blood. Receptors were obtained from a girl between 5 and 17 years old with multiple sclerosis.

Of note for this clonotype: Sequence at one end of the junction differs from germline and may be a read error. The V call is TRBV5-1, the J call TRBJ2-2, with TRBD1 matching 8 bases. Germline V lookup: CDR1 SGHRS, CDR2 YFSETQ. This CDR3 region has 16 residues. The CDR3 coding sequence is TGCACCAGCAGCTTTGGGCAGGGGGCTAACACCGGGGAGCTGTTTTTT. Protein: CTSSFGQGANTGELFF.

The V and J genes are TRBV11-2 and TRBJ2-1; 7 bases line up with TRBD2. The CDR3 length is 15 residues. Germline V gene data show CDR1 as SGHAT and CDR2 as FQNNGV. The V gene end was trimmed by 5 bases and the J gene end by 1 base; junction bases not matched to a gene: 5. The DNA for the CDR3 is TGTGCCAGCAGCCCGGGGAGGGTGTCCTACAATGAGCAGTTCTTC. Encoded protein: CASSPGRVSYNEQFF.

Only a few counts were recorded for this clonotype. The V gene is TRBV6-6, the J gene TRBJ2-1, with 9 bases identical to TRBD1. TRBJ2-7 matches the DNA end more closely, so the J call is doubtful. Germline V CDR1 and CDR2: MNHNY, SVGAGI (reference sequence). The CDR3 totals 14 residues. Written as DNA, the CDR3 is TGTGCCAGCACCGGGACAGGGTATTCCTACGAGCAGTACTTC. It is translated as CASTGTGYSYEQYF.

V usage is TRBV7-9 and J usage is TRBJ2-7, with D possibly being TRBD1 (6 bases). Germline V gene sequence: CDR1 SEHNR, CDR2 FQNEAQ (reference sequence). The CDR3 has 13 amino acids. The V gene lost 5 bases and the J gene lost 6 bases, with 14 bases spanning the gap. CDR3 coding DNA: TGTGCCAGCAGCCCCAGGGGCGGGTGCGAGCAGTACTTC. Protein sequence: CASSPRGGCEQYF.

CDR3 bases: TGTGCCAGCAGCGCGGGACAGCACTCCTACGAGCAGTACTTC. This gives the protein CASSAGQHSYEQYF. This chain links TRBV9 with TRBJ2-7; 7 bases are a match to TRBD1. The CDR3 has 14 residues. The J segment lost 0 bases and the V segment lost 3 bases, leaving 3 bases of the junction unmatched. From germline, CDR1 is SGDLS and CDR2 YYNGEE.

In its sample, this clonotype was seen a few times. DNA of the CDR3: TGTGCCACCCCAGGCAGCGACTATGGCTACACCTTC. It encodes CATPGSDYGYTF. This chain links TRBV6-6 with TRBJ1-2, with D unresolved. Deletions cut 10 bases from V and 3 bases from J, with 12 bases between. Germline CDR1 reads MNHNY; CDR2 reads SVGAGI (reference sequence). The CDR3 is made up of 12 amino acids.

V usage is TRBV20-1 and J usage is TRBJ2-3, with 9 bases that match TRBD2. V was clipped by 3 bases and J by 6 bases; unmatched bases: 4. In germline, CDR1 is DFQATT, CDR2 SNEGSKA (reference sequence). The CDR3 totals 13 residues. CDR3 nucleotides: TGCAGTGCTAGCGCGGGAGGGCCGGATACGCAGTATTTT. Residues: CSASAGGPDTQYF.

This rearrangement joins TRBV9 to TRBJ1-2, with 8 bases lining up with TRBD1. With V trimmed by 1 base and J by 2 bases, 4 bases remained unmatched. CDR1 and CDR2 (germline): SGDLS, YYNGEE. The CDR3 is 15 residues long. The CDR3 sequence: CASSVTDRANYGYTF. CDR3 bases: TGTGCCAGCAGCGTAACGGACAGGGCCAACTATGGCTACACCTTC.

The chain has TRBV3-1 and TRBJ2-5, with D perhaps matching TRBD2 (6 bases). Looked up from germline, CDR1 is LGHDT and CDR2 is YNNKEL (reference sequence). The CDR3 runs 15 residues. V lost 4 bases and J 5 bases, leaving 17 bases between the germline ends. This CDR3 is CASSLLRAGPETQYF. CDR3 nucleotides: TGTGCCAGCAGCCTCCTCAGAGCGGGCCCGGAGACCCAGTACTTC.

This clonotype was detected many times. One junction end disagrees with the germline gene, perhaps due to a read error. V gene TRBV7-7 combines with J gene TRBJ2-3, with D perhaps given as TRBD1 or TRBD2 (5 bases each). Germline V lookup: CDR1 SSHAT, CDR2 FNYEAQ (reference sequence). CDR3 size: 15 residues. Here the CDR3 DNA reads TGTGCTAGCAGCTTATTTGGGGGAAGAGGAGATACGCAGTATTTT. It is translated as CASSLFGGRGDTQYF.

This clonotype was counted between two and nine times. The rearrangement joins TRBV15 to TRBJ2-7; possibly TRBD1 for D (5 bases). This CDR3 has 15 residues. V was cut by 3 bases and J by 1 base, with 13 bases left in between. Germline-derived CDR1 and CDR2 are LNHNV and YYDKDF (reference sequence). In DNA, the CDR3 is TGTGCCACCAGCAGTGGTTTAGGGGAATCCTACGAGCAGTACTTC. It encodes CATSSGLGESYEQYF.

This clonotype turned up a few times. The V call is TRBV10-3, the J call TRBJ2-1; 8 bases agree with TRBD2. Germline values: CDR1 ENHRY, CDR2 SYGVKD. J lost 5 bases, V lost 0 bases, and 3 bases had no gene match. The CDR3 loop spans 15 amino acids. CDR3 protein: CAISESGGRNNEQFF. CDR3 coding DNA: TGTGCCATCAGTGAGTCTGGCGGGAGGAACAATGAGCAGTTCTTC.

Ten or more counts support this clonotype. V usage is TRBV6-4 and J usage is TRBJ2-1, with 12 bases that match TRBD2. Germline loops: CDR1 MRHNA, CDR2 SNTAGT. The V gene end was trimmed by 6 bases and the J gene end by 4 bases; junction bases not matched to a gene: 4. CDR3 length: 15 residues. The CDR3 loop is CASRRLAGEYNEQFF. CDR3 coding DNA: TGTGCCAGCAGACGACTAGCGGGAGAGTACAATGAGCAGTTCTTC.

The chain has TRBV20-1 and TRBJ2-7; 9 nucleotides line up with TRBD2. V lost 4 bases and J lost 1; bases outside the gene matches: 2. Germline V gives CDR1 DFQATT, CDR2 SNEGSKA (reference sequence). The CDR3 sequence is 13 residues long. DNA of the CDR3: TGCAGTGCTACTAGCGGGGTTTCCTACGAGCAGTACTTC. Translated: CSATSGVSYEQYF.

V is TRBV12-3 or TRBV12-4 and J is TRBJ2-5; TRBD1 agrees at 8 bases. The better agreement between TRBJ2-7 and the DNA end casts doubt on the J call. The CDR3 runs 14 residues. The chain's CDR3 is CASSPFQGAGEQYF. The CDR3, as DNA: TGTGCCAGCAGCCCTTTCCAGGGGGCGGGCGAGCAGTACTTC.

This chain links TRBV24-1 with TRBJ1-2; weak D call: TRBD1 (6 bases). The germline gives CDR1 KGHDR, CDR2 SFDVKD. Between the trimmed V and J ends, which lost 5 bases and 0 bases, there was a span of 15 bases. The CDR3 has 16 amino acids. The CDR3: CATSGGGQTANYGYTF. The CDR3 DNA reads TGTGCCACCAGTGGAGGCGGACAGACAGCTAACTATGGCTACACCTTC.

This clonotype has only a few counts. This chain uses TRBV12-3 or TRBV12-4 with TRBJ1-2, with D possibly TRBD1 on 6 matching bases. Trimming took 11 bases from V and 2 from J, leaving 12 bases between them. This CDR3 comprises 12 residues. CDR3 region: CADEGVNYGYTF. For the CDR3, the DNA is TGTGCCGACGAGGGGGTAAACTATGGCTACACCTTC.

The V gene is TRBV21-1, the J gene TRBJ2-1; the table's TRBD2 call for D was not verified on the DNA. TRBV21-1 is a pseudogene locus. This CDR3 is built from 12 residues. The CDR3 here is CASRTSRLEQFF. Here the CDR3 DNA reads TGTGCCAGCAGGACTAGTAGGTTAGAGCAGTTCTTC.

The J gene is TRBJ2-7, the V gene TRBV12-3 or TRBV12-4, with D perhaps TRBD2 (5 bases). V lost 3 bases and J 9 bases, leaving 18 bases between the germline ends. The CDR3 has 14 residues. The CDR3 spells CASSFFAQVEGQYF. The CDR3 DNA follows: TGTGCCAGCAGTTTTTTCGCGCAGGTTGAGGGGCAGTACTTC.

The chain carries TRBV7-9 and TRBJ2-1, with D unclear. With 5 bases removed from V and 6 bases from J, the gap between germline ends came to 20 bases. This CDR3 has 16 residues. The germline V gene has CDR1 SEHNR and CDR2 FQNEAQ (reference sequence). CDR3 DNA sequence: TGTGCCAGCAGCCCCCGCAGCTTCGGTACCGGCAATGAGCAGTTCTTC. Protein: CASSPRSFGTGNEQFF. The variable domain in full, with the rest retrieved from reference TRBV7-9 and TRBJ2-1, is DTGVSQNPRHKITKRGQNVTFRCDPISEHNRLYWYRQTLGQGPEFLTYFQNEAQLEKSRLLSDRFSAERPKGSFSTLEIQRTEQGDSAMYLCASSPRSFGTGNEQFFGPGTRLTVL.

Comments on this clonotype: Relative to the germline gene, one junction end is altered; a read error may explain this. The V gene is TRBV7-7, the J gene TRBJ2-5; D gene uncertain. This CDR3 region has 14 residues. CDR1 is SSHAT and CDR2 is FNYEAQ in the germline V gene (reference sequence). The CDR3 nucleotides read TGTGCTAGCAGCTTAGAGGAAGGGCGGGAGACCCAGTACTTC. The encoded protein is CASSLEEGRETQYF.

CDR3 amino acids: CASSQEAGAALGEAFF. The CDR3 coding sequence is TGCGCCAGCAGCCAAGAGGCGGGGGCCGCCCTGGGTGAAGCTTTCTTT. The chain combines TRBV4-3 with TRBJ1-1, with a possible D match to TRBD1 (6 bases). Per the germline V gene, CDR1 is LGHNA and CDR2 is YSLEER. Trimming took 0 bases from V and 7 from J, leaving 18 bases between them. The CDR3 loop spans 16 amino acids.

This clonotype has just a few counts. The chain joins TRBV7-3 to TRBJ2-1; D not certain. Germline CDR1 SGHTA, CDR2 FQGTGA. This CDR3 has 13 amino acids. The V and J ends lost 5 bases and 6 bases respectively, with 11 bases between them. CDR3 amino acids: CASSPGVRNEQFF. The CDR3 DNA sequence: TGTGCCAGCAGCCCCGGCGTACGCAATGAGCAGTTCTTC.

The gene calls are TRBV30 and TRBJ2-3; a possible D gene is TRBD1 (6 bases). V lost 8 bases to trimming and J lost 3 bases, with 15 bases between them. The CDR3 runs to 13 residues. In germline, CDR1 is GTSNPN, CDR2 SVGIG (reference sequence). The CDR3 reads CARRGRGTDTQYF. The CDR3 region has the DNA TGTGCCCGGCGCGGCAGGGGAACAGATACGCAGTATTTT.

The CDR3 region is CASSQAFPGTSQYNEQFF. CDR3 sequence (DNA): TGTGCCAGCAGCCAAGCCTTCCCCGGAACTAGTCAATACAATGAGCAGTTCTTC. This sequence joins TRBV4-2 and TRBJ2-1; D might be TRBD2 (5 bases). This CDR3 is built from 18 residues. CDR1 is LGHNA, CDR2 YNFKEQ, per germline. V was cut by 1 base and J by 4 bases, with 20 bases left in between.

This clonotype has a handful of counts. The V call is TRBV20-1, the J call TRBJ2-7, with D tentatively TRBD2 (6 bases). V lost 6 bases and J 0 bases, leaving 12 bases between the germline ends. Germline CDR1 DFQATT, CDR2 SNEGSKA (reference sequence). The CDR3 consists of 13 residues. CDR3 residues: CSALRGGSYEQYF. CDR3 DNA sequence: TGCAGTGCCCTGCGGGGAGGCTCCTACGAGCAGTACTTC.

This sequence joins TRBV30 and TRBJ1-5, with TRBD1 matching 8 bases. The V segment lost 1 base and the J segment 3 bases; nucleotides outside the gene matches: 11. CDR3 length: 17 residues. Germline CDR1 GTSNPN, CDR2 SVGIG (reference sequence). This CDR3 is CAWSGTQGQDDNQPQHF. CDR3 DNA sequence: TGTGCCTGGAGTGGTACCCAGGGACAGGACGACAATCAGCCCCAGCATTTT.